This T cell receptor (beta chain) was sequenced for a study of T cell changes during pregnancy in multiple sclerosis. Germline CDR1 LGHNT, CDR2 FRNRAP. V lost 0 bases, J lost 4 bases, and 21 bases lay in between. The CDR3 runs 18 residues. Sequencing used immunoSEQ multiplex PCR; TCRdb keeps in-frame clones, though not all of them. The top ten clones hold roughly 4.5% of a sample with fewer than 40,000 clones, about 90% of them seen once. The rearrangement links TRBV12-5 to TRBJ1-2, with D possibly TRBD1 on 5 matching bases. The clonotype originates from a female donor with multiple sclerosis, enrolled in a pregnancy study. Sequences were derived from CD8+ T cells from peripheral blood mononuclear cells, sampled after pregnancy. The CDR3 DNA is TGTGCTAGTGGTTTGGTAATTGGGCCCCAGGGCCTGTCCTATGGCTACACCTTC. Translation gives CASGLVIGPQGLSYGYTF.